These T cell receptor beta chains were read from a single sample in a study of T cell responses to AZD1222 COVID-19 vaccine. Libraries were prepared by immunoSEQ multiplex PCR; TCRdb keeps only in-frame clonotypes and omits some of them. This table has approximately 100,000 clones, around nine tenths appearing once. Sequenced here: peripheral blood, sampled on day 0 of AZD1222 vaccination. These receptors were collected from an adult in good health. The conserved cysteine and the conserved F or W are not part of the CDR3 here.

v_call | cdr3_aa
TRBV24-1 | ATSDMDYGYT
TRBV7-6 | ASSLATGSPLH
TRBV6-4 | ASGETGGTAQY
TRBV5-1 | ASSLEQGSNSPLH
TRBV4-2 | ASSDRLPGQGAEQY
TRBV28 | ASSQTYRAGANVLT
TRBV4-3 | ASSPNSGTNYGYT
TRBV30 | AWSEGAGETQY
TRBV29-1 | SADRVATEAF
TRBV4-3 | ASSQDGTERYSEQF
TRBV19 | ASKPQGSVHEQY
TRBV28 | ASRRGPTRNSPLH
TRBV7-2 | ASSLGGWSNQPQH
TRBV3-1/TRBV3-2 | ASSQDPGQGVRGQPQH
TRBV4-3 | ASSQGPGSTEAF
TRBV14 | ASSQNRVGYT
TRBV6-5 | ASSYSNAFSYGYT